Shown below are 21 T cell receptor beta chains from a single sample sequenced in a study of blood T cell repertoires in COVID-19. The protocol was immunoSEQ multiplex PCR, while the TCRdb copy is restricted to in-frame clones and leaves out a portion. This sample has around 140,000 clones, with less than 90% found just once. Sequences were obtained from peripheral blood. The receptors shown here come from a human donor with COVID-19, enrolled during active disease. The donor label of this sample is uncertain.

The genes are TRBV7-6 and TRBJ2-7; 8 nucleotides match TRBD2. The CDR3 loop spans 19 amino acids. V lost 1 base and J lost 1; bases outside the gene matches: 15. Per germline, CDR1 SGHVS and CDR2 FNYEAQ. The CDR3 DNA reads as TGTGCCAGCAGCTTAGAAGCCTCTCGAGTAGCGGGATTTTCCTACGAGCAGTACTTC. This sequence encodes CASSLEASRVAGFSYEQYF. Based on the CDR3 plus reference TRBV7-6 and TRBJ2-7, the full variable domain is GAGVSQSPRYKVTKRGQDVALRCDPISGHVSLYWYRQALGQGPEFLTYFNYEAQQDKSGLPNDRFSAERPEGSISTLTIQRTEQRDSAMYRCASSLEASRVAGFSYEQYFGPGTRLTVT.

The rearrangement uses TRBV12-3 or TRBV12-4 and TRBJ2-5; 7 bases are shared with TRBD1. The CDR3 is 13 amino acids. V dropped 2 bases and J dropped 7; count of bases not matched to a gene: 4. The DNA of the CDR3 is TGTGCCAGCAGTTTACATCAGGGGGTGACCCAGTACTTC. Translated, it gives CASSLHQGVTQYF.

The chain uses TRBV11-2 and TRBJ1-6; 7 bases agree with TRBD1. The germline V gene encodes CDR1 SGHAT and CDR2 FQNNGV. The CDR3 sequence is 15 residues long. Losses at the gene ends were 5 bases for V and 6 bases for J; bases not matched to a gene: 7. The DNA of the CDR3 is TGTGCCAGCAGCACCTCGACAGGGAGTAATTCACCCCTCCACTTT. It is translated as CASSTSTGSNSPLHF. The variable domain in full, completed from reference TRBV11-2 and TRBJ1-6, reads EAGVAQSPRYKIIEKRQSVAFWCNPISGHATLYWYQQILGQGPKLLIQFQNNGVVDDSQLPKDRFSAERLKGVDSTLKIQPAKLEDSAVYLCASSTSTGSNSPLHFGNGTRLTVT.

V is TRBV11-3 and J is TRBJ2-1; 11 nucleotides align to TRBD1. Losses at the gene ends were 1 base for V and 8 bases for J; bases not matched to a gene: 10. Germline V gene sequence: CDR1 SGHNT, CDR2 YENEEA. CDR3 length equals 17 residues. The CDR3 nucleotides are TGTGCCAGCAGCTTAGGGACCGGGACAGGGGGATTGGATGAGCAGTTCTTC. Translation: CASSLGTGTGGLDEQFF.

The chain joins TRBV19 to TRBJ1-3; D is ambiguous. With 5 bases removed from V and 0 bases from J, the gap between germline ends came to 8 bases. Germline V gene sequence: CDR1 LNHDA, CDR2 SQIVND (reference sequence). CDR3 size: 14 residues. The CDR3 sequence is CASSGEISGNTIYF. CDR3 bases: TGTGCCAGTAGTGGGGAGATCTCTGGAAACACCATATATTTT. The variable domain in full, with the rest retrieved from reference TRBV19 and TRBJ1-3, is DGGITQSPKYLFRKEGQNVTLSCEQNLNHDAMYWYRQDPGQGLRLIYYSQIVNDFQKGDIAEGYSVSREKKESFPLTVTSAQKNPTAFYLCASSGEISGNTIYFGEGSWLTVV.

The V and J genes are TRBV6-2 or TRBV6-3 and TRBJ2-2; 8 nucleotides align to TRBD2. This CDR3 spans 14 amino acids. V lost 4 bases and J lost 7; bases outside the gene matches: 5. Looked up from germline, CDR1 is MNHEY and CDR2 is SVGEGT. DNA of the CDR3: TGTGCCAGCAGTTGGGTAGCGGGGAGCGGGGAGCTGTTTTTT. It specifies CASSWVAGSGELFF.

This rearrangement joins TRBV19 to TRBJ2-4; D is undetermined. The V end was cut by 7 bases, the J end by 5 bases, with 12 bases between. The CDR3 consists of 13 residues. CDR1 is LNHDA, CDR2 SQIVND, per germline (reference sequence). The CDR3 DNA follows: TGTGCCAGTATCCCCCCGGGTGAAAACATTCAGTACTTC. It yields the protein CASIPPGENIQYF.

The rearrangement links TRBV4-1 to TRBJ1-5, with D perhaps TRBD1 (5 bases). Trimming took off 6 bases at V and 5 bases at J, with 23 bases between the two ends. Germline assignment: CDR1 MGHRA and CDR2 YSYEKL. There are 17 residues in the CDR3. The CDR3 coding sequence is TGCGCCAGCAGGTCCTCTGGGGGGGTGGGCCCCGATCAGCCCCAGCATTTT. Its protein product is CASRSSGGVGPDQPQHF.

DNA for the CDR3: TGTGCCAGCAAGGGGGGGTCCTTGGAGGAGCAGTACTTC. Translating it yields CASKGGSLEEQYF. The rearrangement joins TRBV7-9 to TRBJ2-7; possible D gene TRBD2, 7 bases. The CDR3 is 13 amino acids. CDR1 SEHNR and CDR2 FQNEAQ come from the germline V gene (reference sequence). V lost 7 bases and J 7 bases, leaving 17 bases between the germline ends.

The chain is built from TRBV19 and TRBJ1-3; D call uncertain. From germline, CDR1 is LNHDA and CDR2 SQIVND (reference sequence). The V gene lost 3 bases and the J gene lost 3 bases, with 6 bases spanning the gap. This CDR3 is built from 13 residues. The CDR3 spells CASSIAVGNTIYF. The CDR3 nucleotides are TGTGCCAGTAGTATTGCGGTTGGAAACACCATATATTTT.

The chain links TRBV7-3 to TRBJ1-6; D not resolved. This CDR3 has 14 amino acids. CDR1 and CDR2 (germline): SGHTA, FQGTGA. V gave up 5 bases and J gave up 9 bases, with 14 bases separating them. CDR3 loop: CASSNGGSISPLHF. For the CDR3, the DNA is TGTGCCAGCAGCAACGGCGGAAGCATTTCACCCCTCCACTTT.

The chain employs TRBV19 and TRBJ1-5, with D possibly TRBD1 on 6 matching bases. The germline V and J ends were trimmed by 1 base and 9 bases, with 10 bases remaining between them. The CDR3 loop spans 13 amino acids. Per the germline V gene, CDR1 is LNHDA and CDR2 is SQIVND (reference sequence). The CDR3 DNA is TGTGCCAGTAGTATAGCCACAGGGAGGCCCCAGCATTTT. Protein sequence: CASSIATGRPQHF.

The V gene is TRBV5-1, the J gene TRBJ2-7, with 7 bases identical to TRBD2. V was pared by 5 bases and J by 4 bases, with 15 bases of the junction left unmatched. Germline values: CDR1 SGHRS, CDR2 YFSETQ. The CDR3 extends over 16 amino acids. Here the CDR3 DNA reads TGCGCCAGCAGAGTGGGACTACGAGGAGCCGGTTACGAGCAGTACTTC. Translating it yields CASRVGLRGAGYEQYF.

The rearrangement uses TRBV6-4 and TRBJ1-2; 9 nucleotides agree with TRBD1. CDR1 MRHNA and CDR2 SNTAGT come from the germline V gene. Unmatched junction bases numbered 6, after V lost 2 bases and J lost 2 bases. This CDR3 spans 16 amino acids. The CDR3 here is CASSDTDRGVNYGYTF. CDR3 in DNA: TGTGCCAGCAGTGACACGGACAGGGGAGTAAACTATGGCTACACCTTC.

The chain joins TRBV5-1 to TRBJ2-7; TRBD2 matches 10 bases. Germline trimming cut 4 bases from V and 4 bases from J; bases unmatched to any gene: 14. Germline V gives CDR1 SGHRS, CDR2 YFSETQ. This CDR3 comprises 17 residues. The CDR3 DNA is TGCGCCAGCAGCCTCCGACGGACTAGCGGAGACTTTTACGAGCAGTACTTC. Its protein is CASSLRRTSGDFYEQYF.

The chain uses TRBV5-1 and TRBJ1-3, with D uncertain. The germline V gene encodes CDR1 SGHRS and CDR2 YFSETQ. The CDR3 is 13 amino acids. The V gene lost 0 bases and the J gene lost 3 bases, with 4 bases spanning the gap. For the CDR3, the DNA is TGCGCCAGCAGCTTGGCTTATGGAAACACCATATATTTT. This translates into CASSLAYGNTIYF. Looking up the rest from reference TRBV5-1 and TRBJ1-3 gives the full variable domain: KAGVTQTPRYLIKTRGQQVTLSCSPISGHRSVSWYQQTPGQGLQFLFEYFSETQRNKGNFPGRFSGRQFSNSRSEMNVSTLELGDSALYLCASSLAYGNTIYFGEGSWLTVV.

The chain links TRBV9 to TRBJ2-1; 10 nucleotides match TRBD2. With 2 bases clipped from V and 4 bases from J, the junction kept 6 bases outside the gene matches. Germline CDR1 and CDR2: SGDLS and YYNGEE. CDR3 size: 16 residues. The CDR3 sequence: CASSVLSGGVYNEQFF. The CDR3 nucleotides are TGTGCCAGCAGCGTGCTAAGCGGGGGGGTTTACAATGAGCAGTTCTTC.

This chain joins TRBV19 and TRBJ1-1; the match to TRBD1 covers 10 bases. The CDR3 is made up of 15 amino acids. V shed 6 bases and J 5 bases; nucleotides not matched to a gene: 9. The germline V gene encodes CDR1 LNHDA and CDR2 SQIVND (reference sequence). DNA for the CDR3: TGTGCCAGTAGCTACCGGACAGGGGGTGGGACTGAAGCTTTCTTT. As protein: CASSYRTGGGTEAFF.

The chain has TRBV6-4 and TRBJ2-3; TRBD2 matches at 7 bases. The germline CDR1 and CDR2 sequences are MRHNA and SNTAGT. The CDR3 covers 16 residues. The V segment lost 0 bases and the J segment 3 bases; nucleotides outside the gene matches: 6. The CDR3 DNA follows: TGTGCCAGCAGTGACTCGAGTGGGGGGGGAACAGATACGCAGTATTTT. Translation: CASSDSSGGGTDTQYF.

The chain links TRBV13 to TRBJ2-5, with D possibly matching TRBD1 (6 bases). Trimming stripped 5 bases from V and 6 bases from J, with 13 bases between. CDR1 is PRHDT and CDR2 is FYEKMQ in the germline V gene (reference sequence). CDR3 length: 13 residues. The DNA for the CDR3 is TGTGCCAGCAGCAGTACAGGGAGTCAGACCCAGTACTTC. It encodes CASSSTGSQTQYF.

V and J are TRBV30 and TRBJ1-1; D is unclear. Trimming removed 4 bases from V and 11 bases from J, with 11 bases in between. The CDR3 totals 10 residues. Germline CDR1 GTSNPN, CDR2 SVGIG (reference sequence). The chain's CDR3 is CAWITSRAFF. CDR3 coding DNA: TGTGCCTGGATTACCTCTAGGGCTTTCTTT. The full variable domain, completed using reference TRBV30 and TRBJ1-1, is SQTIHQWPATLVQPVGSPLSLECTVEGTSNPNLYWYRQAAGRGLQLLFYSVGIGQISSEVPQNLSASRPQDRQFILSSKKLLLSDSGFYLCAWITSRAFFGQGTRLTVV.